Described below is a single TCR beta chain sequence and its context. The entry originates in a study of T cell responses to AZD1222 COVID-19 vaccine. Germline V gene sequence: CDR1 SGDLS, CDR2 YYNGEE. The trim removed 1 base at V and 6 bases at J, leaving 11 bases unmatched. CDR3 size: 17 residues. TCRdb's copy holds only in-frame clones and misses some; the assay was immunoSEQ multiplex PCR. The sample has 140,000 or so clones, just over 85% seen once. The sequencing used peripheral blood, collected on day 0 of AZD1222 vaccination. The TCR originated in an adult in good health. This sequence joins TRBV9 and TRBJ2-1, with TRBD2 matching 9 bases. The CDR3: CASSVSPVAGVGNEQFF. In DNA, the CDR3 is TGTGCCAGCAGCGTAAGCCCTGTAGCGGGAGTGGGCAATGAGCAGTTCTTC. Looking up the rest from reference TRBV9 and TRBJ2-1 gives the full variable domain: DSGVTQTPKHLITATGQRVTLRCSPRSGDLSVYWYQQSLDQGLQFLIQYYNGEERAKGNILERFSAQQFPDLHSELNLSSLELGDSALYFCASSVSPVAGVGNEQFFGPGTRLTVL.